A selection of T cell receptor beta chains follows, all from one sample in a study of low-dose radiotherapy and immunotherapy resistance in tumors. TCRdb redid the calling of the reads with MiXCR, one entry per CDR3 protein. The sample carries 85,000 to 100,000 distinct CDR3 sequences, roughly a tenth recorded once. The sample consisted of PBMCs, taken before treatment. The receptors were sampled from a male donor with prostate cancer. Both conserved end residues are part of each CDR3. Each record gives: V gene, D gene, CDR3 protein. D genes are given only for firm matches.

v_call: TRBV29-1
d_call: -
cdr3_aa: CSVDASGNEQFF

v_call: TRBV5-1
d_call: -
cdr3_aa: CASSLAVEGGREQYF

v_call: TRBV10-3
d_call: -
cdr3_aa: CAIGRDSGNTIYF

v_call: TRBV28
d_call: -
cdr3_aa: CASSLIGAGDSYEQYF

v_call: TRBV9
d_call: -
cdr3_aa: CASSVEPGPPGNTIYF

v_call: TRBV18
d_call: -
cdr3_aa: CASSPQEGGNIQYF

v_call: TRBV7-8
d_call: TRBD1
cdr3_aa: CASSLGARGDYTF

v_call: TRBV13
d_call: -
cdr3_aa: CASSSSGWGSEETQYF

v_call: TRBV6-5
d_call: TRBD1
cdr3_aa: CASSDPGQGGGANVLTF

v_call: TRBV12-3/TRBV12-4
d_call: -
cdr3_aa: CASSLPKMSGYTF

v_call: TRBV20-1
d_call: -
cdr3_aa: CSARPRGGATDTQYF

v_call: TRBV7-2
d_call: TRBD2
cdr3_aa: CASSRQGTSADTQYF

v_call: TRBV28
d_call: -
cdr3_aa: CASRYSYEQYF

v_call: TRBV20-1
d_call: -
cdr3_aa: CSASQLGPQHF

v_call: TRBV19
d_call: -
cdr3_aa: CASRQEGVNQPQHF

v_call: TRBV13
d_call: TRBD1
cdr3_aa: CASSQAGQGVPGANVLTF

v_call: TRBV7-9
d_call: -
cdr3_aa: CASSLDGGINQPQHF

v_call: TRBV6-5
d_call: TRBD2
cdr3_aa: CASTRLEGGRDTQYF

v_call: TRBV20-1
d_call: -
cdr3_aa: CSAKSPRDNYEQYF

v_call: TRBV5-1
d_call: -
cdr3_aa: CASSLGGGSYNEQFF

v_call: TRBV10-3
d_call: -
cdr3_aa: CAITPDEVYGYTF

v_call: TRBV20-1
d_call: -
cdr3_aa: CSAILQGGNEQFF

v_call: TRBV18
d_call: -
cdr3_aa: CASSPVGAEQYF

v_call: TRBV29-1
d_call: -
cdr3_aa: CSVELFEGLNYGYTF

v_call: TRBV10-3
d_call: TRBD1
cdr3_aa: CAISEGQGHTDTQYF

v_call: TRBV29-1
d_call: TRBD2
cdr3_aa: CSVDGRSRNEQFF

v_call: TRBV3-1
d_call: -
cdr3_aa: CASSPRPSSGNTIYF

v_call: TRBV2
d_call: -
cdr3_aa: CASTDSDSNQPQHF

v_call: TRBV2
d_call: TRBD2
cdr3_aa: CASSGGLAASYEQYF

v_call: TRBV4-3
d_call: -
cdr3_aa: CASSQDTGFGQPQHF

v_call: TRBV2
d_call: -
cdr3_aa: CASSPDGNYGYTF

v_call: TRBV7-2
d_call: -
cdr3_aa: CASSLSGNPGANVLTF

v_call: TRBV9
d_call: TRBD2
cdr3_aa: CASSEGLAFHNEQFF

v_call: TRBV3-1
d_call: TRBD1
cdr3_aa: CASSPGGGNSYEQYF

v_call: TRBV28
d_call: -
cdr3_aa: CASRVGRDTQYF

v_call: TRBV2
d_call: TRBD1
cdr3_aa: CASSQGAGANVLTF

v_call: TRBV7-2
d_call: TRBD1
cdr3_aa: CASSSQQGPETQYF

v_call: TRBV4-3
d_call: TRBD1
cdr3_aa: CASSQGYRGYEQYF

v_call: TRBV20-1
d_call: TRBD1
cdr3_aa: CSAGTGGGYEQYF

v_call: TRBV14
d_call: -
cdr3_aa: CASSQVFGGPGEQYF

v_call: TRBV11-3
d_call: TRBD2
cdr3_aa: CASSLGLAGERQFF

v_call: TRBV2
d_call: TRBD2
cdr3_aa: CASRTSGKLNEQFF

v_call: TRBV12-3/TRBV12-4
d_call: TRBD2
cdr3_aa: CASSSRAGGSYNEQFF

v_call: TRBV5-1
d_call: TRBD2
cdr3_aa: CASSREATDTQYF

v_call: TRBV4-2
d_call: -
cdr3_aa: CASSRRLGGFMNTEAFF

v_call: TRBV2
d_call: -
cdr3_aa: CASTQGTNTEAFF

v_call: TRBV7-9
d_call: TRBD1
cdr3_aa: CASSPRTGDTGELFF

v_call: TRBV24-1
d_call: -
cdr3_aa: CATSEAGTSTEAFF

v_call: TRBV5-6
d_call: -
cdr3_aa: CASSTKLTGTRRTEAFF

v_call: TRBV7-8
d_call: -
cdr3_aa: CASSLDPVSSSYEQYF

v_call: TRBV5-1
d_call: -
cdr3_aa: CASSLAPGAPYEQYF

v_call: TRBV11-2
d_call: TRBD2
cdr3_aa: CASSSLAGGRTDTQYF

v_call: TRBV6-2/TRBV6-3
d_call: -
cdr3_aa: CASSETNVHGNTIYF

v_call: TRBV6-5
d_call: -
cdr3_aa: CASRGSGANVLTF

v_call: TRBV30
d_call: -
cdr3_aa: CAWSFLRNTEAFF

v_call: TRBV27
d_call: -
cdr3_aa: CASSLSPSGANVLTF

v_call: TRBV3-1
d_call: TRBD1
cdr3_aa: CASSQGGGVGTEAFF

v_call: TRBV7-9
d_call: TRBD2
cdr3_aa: CASSLGLGGLAEGTYNEQFF

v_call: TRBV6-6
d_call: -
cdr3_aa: CASSYSRTQGSFSGNTIYF

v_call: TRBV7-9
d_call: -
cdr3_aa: CASSLHWAGATYEQYF